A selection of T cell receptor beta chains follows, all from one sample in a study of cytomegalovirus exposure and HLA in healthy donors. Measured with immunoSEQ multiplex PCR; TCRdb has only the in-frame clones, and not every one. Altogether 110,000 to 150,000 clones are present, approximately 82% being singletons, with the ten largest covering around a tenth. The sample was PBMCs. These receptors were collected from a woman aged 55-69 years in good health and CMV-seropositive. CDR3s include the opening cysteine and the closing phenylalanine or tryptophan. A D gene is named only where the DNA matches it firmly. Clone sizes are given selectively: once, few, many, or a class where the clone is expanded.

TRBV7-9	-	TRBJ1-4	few	CASEEVGGEKLFF	TGTGCCAGCGAGGAGGTGGGTGGTGAAAAACTGTTTTTT
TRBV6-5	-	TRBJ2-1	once	CAVGTAYNEQFF	TGTGCCGTCGGTACGGCCTACAATGAGCAGTTCTTC
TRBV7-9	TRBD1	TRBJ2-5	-	CASSQTGSETQYF	TGTGCCAGCAGCCAGACAGGGTCTGAGACCCAGTACTTC
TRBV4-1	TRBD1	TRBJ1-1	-	CASKTGANTEAFF	TGCGCCAGCAAGACAGGGGCCAACACTGAAGCTTTCTTT
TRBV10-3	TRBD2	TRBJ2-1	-	CAIRGTTPRDEQFF	TGTGCCATCAGGGGGACTACCCCTAGGGATGAGCAGTTCTTC
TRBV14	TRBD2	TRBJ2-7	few	CASSPAGSGSYEQYF	TGTGCCAGCAGCCCGGCGGGTAGCGGGAGCTACGAGCAGTACTTC
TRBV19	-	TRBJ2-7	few	CASSSLDSLGEQYF	TGTGCCAGTAGCTCACTCGACAGCCTCGGCGAGCAGTACTTC
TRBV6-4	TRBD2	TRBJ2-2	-	CASSDSGAGGLRDTGELFF	TGTGCCAGCAGTGACTCGGGGGCGGGAGGGCTTCGAGACACCGGGGAGCTGTTTTTT
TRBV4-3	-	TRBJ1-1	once	CASSQSIRGTEAFF	TGCGCCAGCAGCCAGTCAATTAGGGGAACTGAAGCTTTCTTT
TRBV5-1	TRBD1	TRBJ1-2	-	CASSLDYRGNYGYTF	TGCGCCAGCAGCTTGGACTACAGGGGGAACTATGGCTACACCTTC
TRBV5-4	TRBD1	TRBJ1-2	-	CASRSVGQGYGYTF	TGTGCCAGCAGGTCGGTCGGACAGGGGTATGGCTACACCTTC
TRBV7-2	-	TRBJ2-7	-	CASKMGLEQYF	TGTGCCAGCAAGATGGGCCTCGAGCAGTACTTC
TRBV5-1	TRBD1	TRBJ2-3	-	CASSPGTASTDTQYF	TGCGCCAGCAGCCCAGGGACAGCCAGCACAGATACGCAGTATTTT
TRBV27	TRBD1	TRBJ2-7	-	CASSFFTGTGESRRYEQYF	TGTGCCAGCAGTTTTTTCACCGGGACAGGGGAATCCAGACGCTACGAGCAGTACTTC
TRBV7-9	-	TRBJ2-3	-	CASSSRLGGTDTQYF	TGTGCCAGCAGCTCCAGACTAGGAGGCACAGATACGCAGTATTTT
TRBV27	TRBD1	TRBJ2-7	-	CASSADRDEQYF	TGTGCCAGCAGTGCCGACAGGGACGAGCAGTACTTC
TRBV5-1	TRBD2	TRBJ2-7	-	CASSLAGTDHEQYF	TGCGCCAGCAGCTTAGCGGGGACGGACCACGAGCAGTACTTC